This T cell receptor (beta chain) was captured in a study of breast tumors, draining lymph nodes, adjacent tissues. Overall study results and limits: Luminal-like breast cancer showed significantly greater tumor-nontumor repertoire similarity than basal-like breast cancer did.

TCRdb called the multiplex PCR reads again in MiXCR, with one record for every CDR3 protein. Counted here are 200,000 or so distinct CDR3 sequences, roughly 31% occurring once; the ten biggest clones make up 4% to 5.5%. The table lists this clonotype with many counts. Its specificity is unknown. Breast cancer patients provided tissue from their axillary draining lymph nodes. Sequencing was carried out using axillary lymph node tissue. The TCR comes from a female donor with breast cancer. Some clones in this sample may be carry-over from other donors' samples.

The CDR3 loop reads CASSDLTGGEKLFF. The CDR3 DNA reads TGTGCCAGCAGTGACCTGACAGGGGGTGAAAAACTGTTTTTT. The V and J genes are TRBV6-4 and TRBJ1-4; 9 bases agree with TRBD1. V shed 2 bases, J shed 7 bases, and the junction held 2 bases outside the gene matches. Germline values: CDR1 MRHNA, CDR2 SNTAGT. This CDR3 comprises 14 residues.